One sample yielded the 30 T cell receptor beta chains listed below, sequenced in a study of naive and memory T cell subsets (TCRdb year 2017). Library preparation was by UMI-ligation and nested PCR. Sequencing used an Illumina MiSeq. An equimolar mix of two oligonucleotides covering both TRBC1 and TRBC2 was used as the beta constant-region primer. TCRdb took the public reads, trimmed them with fastp at Q25, ran MiXCR for clone calling and kept in-frame beta chains. Each entry merges the rows of one CDR3 protein and shows their most common DNA and genes. This sample has 32,000 or so distinct CDR3 sequences in its table, and roughly 15% of those were observed once. Roughly a fifth of the sample is taken by the ten largest. Sample: effector memory CD4+ T cells from blood. Taken with the paper, the label for cell subset or site translates to: effector memory, CD45RA- CD27-. The receptors here all came from a human donor in good health.

The V and J genes are TRBV13 and TRBJ1-1; D gene unclear. V was shortened by 5 bases and J by 0 bases, with 10 bases between the two germline ends. Germline CDR1 reads PRHDT; CDR2 reads FYEKMQ (reference sequence). The CDR3 is 14 residues long. DNA of the CDR3: TGTGCCAGCAGCACAAGAGGGATGAACACTGAAGCTTTCTTT. This gives the protein CASSTRGMNTEAFF.

The rearrangement links TRBV7-6 to TRBJ1-6; D unresolved. The CDR3 has 15 amino acids. Trimming stripped 1 base from V and 8 bases from J, with 12 bases between. Looked up from germline, CDR1 is SGHVS and CDR2 is FNYEAQ. The CDR3 nucleotides read TGTGCCAGCAGCTTAGTCGGGGAGGGATATTCACCCCTCCACTTT. Amino acids: CASSLVGEGYSPLHF.

This clonotype was recorded many times. V usage is TRBV7-6 and J usage is TRBJ2-6; D gene uncertain. The CDR3 extends over 16 amino acids. V was clipped by 6 bases and J by 0 bases, with 12 bases between them. CDR1 and CDR2 from the germline V gene are SGHVS and FNYEAQ. In nucleotides, the CDR3 is TGTGCCAGCAGTCGCCAAGGCAGCTCTGGGGCCAACGTCCTGACTTTC. Encoded protein: CASSRQGSSGANVLTF.

By share, this clonotype counts as medium-sized. The rearrangement uses TRBV29-1 and TRBJ2-6; tentative D call: TRBD1 (6 bases). With 5 bases removed from V and 4 bases from J, the gap between germline ends came to 15 bases. The CDR3 sequence is 15 residues long. CDR1 is SQVTM and CDR2 is ANQGSEA in the germline V gene. Here the CDR3 reads CSVKSDSSGANVLTF. The CDR3 DNA sequence: TGCAGCGTTAAATCGGACAGCTCCGGGGCCAACGTCCTGACTTTC.

This clonotype was recorded many times. The V and J genes are TRBV4-1 and TRBJ1-2; 7 nucleotides agree with TRBD1. CDR1 and CDR2 from the germline V gene are MGHRA and YSYEKL. J gave up 2 bases and V 0 bases, and 6 bases lay outside the gene matches. This CDR3 comprises 16 residues. The CDR3 region is CASSQEQGRLNYGYTF. Here the CDR3 DNA reads TGCGCCAGCAGCCAAGAACAGGGGAGATTAAACTATGGCTACACCTTC.

The gene calls are TRBV20-1 and TRBJ2-1; 7 nucleotides align to TRBD1. Losses at the gene ends were 4 bases for V and 8 bases for J; bases not matched to a gene: 5. The length of the CDR3 is 12 residues. CDR1 and CDR2 from the germline V gene are DFQATT and SNEGSKA (reference sequence). The CDR3 sequence is CSATGGVDEQFF. Here the CDR3 DNA reads TGCAGTGCTACAGGGGGTGTCGATGAGCAGTTCTTC.

Many counts were recorded for this clonotype. The gene calls are TRBV7-2 and TRBJ2-7; no clear D gene. The ends were cut back, 3 bases at V and 1 base at J, with 7 bases in the middle. The CDR3 extends over 13 amino acids. Per germline, CDR1 SGHTA and CDR2 FQGNSA. The CDR3 DNA sequence: TGTGCCAGCAGCTTCGTACAGTCCTACGAGCAGTACTTC. It encodes CASSFVQSYEQYF.

This clonotype occurred a few times. The chain recombines TRBV6-2 or TRBV6-3 with TRBJ2-7, with TRBD2 matching over 11 bases. Unmatched junction bases numbered 3, after V lost 2 bases and J lost 0 bases. The CDR3 totals 16 residues. Germline CDR1 and CDR2: MNHEY and SVGEGT. CDR3 amino acids: CASSYPSGRISYEQYF. Here the CDR3 DNA reads TGTGCCAGCAGTTACCCTAGCGGGAGGATCTCCTACGAGCAGTACTTC.

The chain recombines TRBV10-3 with TRBJ2-7; D unresolved. This CDR3 region has 13 residues. Germline values: CDR1 ENHRY, CDR2 SYGVKD. With 6 bases removed from V and 3 bases from J, the gap between germline ends came to 12 bases. CDR3 nucleotides: TGTGCCATCAGGAGCTCTCTGGGCTACGAGCAGTACTTC. Protein sequence: CAIRSSLGYEQYF.

There are a few counts of this clonotype. The gene calls are TRBV7-9 and TRBJ2-4; 10 nucleotides agree with TRBD1. The CDR3 runs to 19 residues. V gave up 5 bases and J gave up 0 bases; unmatched junction bases: 13. CDR1 is SEHNR, CDR2 FQNEAQ, per germline (reference sequence). CDR3 protein: CASSPRDRGIKLAKNIQYF. CDR3 bases: TGTGCCAGCAGCCCCAGGGACAGGGGTATTAAACTAGCCAAAAACATTCAGTACTTC.

The CDR3 region has the DNA TGTGCCATCAGTCGGGACAGGGGGCGAAACGAGCAGTACTTC. Its protein product is CAISRDRGRNEQYF. This chain links TRBV10-3 with TRBJ2-7; 12 bases map to TRBD1. The germline CDR1 and CDR2 sequences are ENHRY and SYGVKD. CDR3 length equals 14 residues. V lost 5 bases and J lost 5; bases outside the gene matches: 4.

In its sample, this clonotype was seen many times. The chain links TRBV11-1 to TRBJ2-3; tentatively, D is TRBD2 (6 bases). Between the trimmed V and J ends, which lost 4 bases and 4 bases, there was a span of 18 bases. The CDR3 totals 16 residues. The germline V gene encodes CDR1 SGHAT and CDR2 FQDESV (reference sequence). The DNA for the CDR3 is TGTGCCAGCAGCTCCCCGCAGGGCGGGGTTGCAGATACGCAGTATTTT. Amino acids: CASSSPQGGVADTQYF.

This clonotype was observed once. The chain couples TRBV30 to TRBJ2-2; D gene ambiguous. Germline CDR1 GTSNPN, CDR2 SVGIG (reference sequence). V was shortened by 2 bases and J by 4 bases, with 26 bases between the two germline ends. The CDR3 has 19 residues. CDR3 region: CAWSPSVGSGLVFTGELFF. The CDR3 nucleotides are TGTGCCTGGAGTCCTTCGGTGGGCTCCGGGTTGGTCTTCACCGGGGAGCTGTTTTTT. Combining the CDR3 with reference TRBV30 and TRBJ2-2 gives the whole variable domain SQTIHQWPATLVQPVGSPLSLECTVEGTSNPNLYWYRQAAGRGLQLLFYSVGIGQISSEVPQNLSASRPQDRQFILSSKKLLLSDSGFYLCAWSPSVGSGLVFTGELFFGEGSRLTVL.

The chain is built from TRBV20-1 and TRBJ2-7; 10 bases align to TRBD2. This CDR3 has 15 amino acids. V was pared by 6 bases and J by 2 bases, with 10 bases of the junction left unmatched. The germline CDR1 and CDR2 sequences are DFQATT and SNEGSKA (reference sequence). CDR3 nucleotides: TGCAGTGCGTACCACGGGCTAGCGGGGGCCTACGAGCAGTACTTC. Protein: CSAYHGLAGAYEQYF.

This rearrangement joins TRBV21-1 to TRBJ1-5. TRBV21-1 represents a pseudogene. This CDR3 region has 11 residues. The chain's CDR3 is CASSKPGRCLF. Written as DNA, the CDR3 is TGTGCCAGCAGCAAACCGGGACGGTGCCTTTTT.

This clonotype was counted only a few times. The chain uses TRBV27 and TRBJ2-7; the D gene could be TRBD1 or TRBD2 (5 bases each). V was trimmed by 6 bases and J by 4 bases, leaving 10 bases between them. CDR3 length: 12 amino acids. Germline CDR1 MNHEY, CDR2 SMNVEV (reference sequence). The CDR3 DNA is TGTGCCAGCAGGAGGGGAGAATACGAGCAGTACTTC. As protein: CASRRGEYEQYF.

This clonotype was observed a single time. CDR3 sequence reads: CVSESESSYNEQFF. In nucleotides, the CDR3 is TGTGTATCCGAGAGCGAGAGCTCCTACAATGAGCAGTTCTTC. This rearrangement joins TRBV6-1 to TRBJ2-1; D remains unclear. The CDR3 has 14 amino acids. Looked up from germline, CDR1 is MNHNS and CDR2 is SASEGT.

At least ten counts were recorded for this clonotype. J is TRBJ2-6 and V is TRBV28, with unresolved D. Germline values: CDR1 MDHEN, CDR2 SYDVKM. The CDR3 runs to 14 residues. V lost 2 bases and J lost 2, with 4 bases in between. CDR3 loop: CASSLIAGANVLTF. The CDR3 DNA follows: TGTGCCAGCAGTTTAATTGCTGGGGCCAACGTCCTGACTTTC.

This clonotype was counted many times. This chain links TRBV10-3 with TRBJ1-1; 7 nucleotides match TRBD1. The germline V gene has CDR1 ENHRY and CDR2 SYGVKD. CDR3 length: 15 residues. With V trimmed by 0 bases and J by 5 bases, 6 bases remained unmatched. The CDR3 is CAISESQGDRTEAFF. In nucleotides, the CDR3 is TGTGCCATCAGTGAGTCTCAGGGGGATAGGACTGAAGCTTTCTTT.

The V gene is TRBV20-1, the J gene TRBJ2-7; the match to TRBD2 covers 12 bases. J lost 5 bases, V lost 6 bases, and 2 bases had no gene match. This CDR3 region has 12 residues. Germline V gene lookup returns CDR1 DFQATT and CDR2 SNEGSKA (reference sequence). CDR3 bases: TGCAGTGCGCGACTAGCGGGAGACGAGCAGTACTTC. This translates into CSARLAGDEQYF.

This chain links TRBV6-5 with TRBJ2-1, with TRBD2 matching 7 bases. Per germline, CDR1 MNHEY and CDR2 SVGAGI. Losses at the gene ends were 4 bases for V and 8 bases for J; bases not matched to a gene: 11. CDR3 length equals 15 residues. The CDR3 coding sequence is TGTGCCAGCAGTTGGGGAGGGCGGGAGACGGATGAGCAGTTCTTC. Translation: CASSWGGRETDEQFF.

This clonotype has more than one count but fewer than ten. This sequence joins TRBV7-8 and TRBJ2-7, with TRBD2 matching over 10 bases. Germline values: CDR1 SGHVS, CDR2 FQNEAQ. The CDR3 has 16 residues. V trimming: 7 bases; J trimming: 3 bases; junction bases outside the gene matches: 12. Here the CDR3 DNA reads TGTGCCAGCACCCTAATAGGGACTAGCGCGAACTACGAGCAGTACTTC. Its protein product is CASTLIGTSANYEQYF.

This clonotype appeared a few times. The chain has TRBV29-1 and TRBJ1-1, with D unresolved. This CDR3 spans 13 amino acids. Trimming left V 1 base short and J 0 bases short, with 6 bases between. Germline-derived CDR1 and CDR2 are SQVTM and ANQGSEA. CDR3 coding DNA: TGCAGCGTTGAAGGCAGATTGAACACTGAAGCTTTCTTT. Its protein is CSVEGRLNTEAFF.

There are many counts of this clonotype. This could be a read error, since a much larger clone is one nucleotide away. The rearrangement uses TRBV20-1 and TRBJ2-2; D call uncertain. CDR1 and CDR2 (germline): DFQATT, SNEGSKA (reference sequence). The CDR3 runs to 13 residues. The V end was cut by 6 bases, the J end by 3 bases, with 11 bases between. CDR3 nucleotides: TGCAGTGCCCCTTCTGCGGACACCGGGGAGCTGTTTTTT. This sequence encodes CSAPSADTGELFF.

This clonotype was observed a handful of times. This rearrangement joins TRBV20-1 to TRBJ1-3, with D unresolved. CDR3 length: 17 amino acids. The V end lost 0 bases, the J end lost 1 base, and 16 bases lay between the germline ends. Germline V gene lookup returns CDR1 DFQATT and CDR2 SNEGSKA (reference sequence). CDR3 residues: CSARDPGGPFSGNTIYF. The CDR3 nucleotides read TGCAGTGCTAGAGACCCCGGCGGCCCGTTTTCTGGAAACACCATATATTTT.

This clonotype was seen ten or more times. This rearrangement joins TRBV7-9 to TRBJ2-7, with a weak D call TRBD2 (5 bases). The length of the CDR3 is 14 residues. Deletions cut 2 bases from V and 0 bases from J, with 8 bases between. CDR1 is SEHNR and CDR2 is FQNEAQ in the germline V gene (reference sequence). The CDR3 is CASSLKGDSYEQYF. The DNA for the CDR3 is TGTGCCAGCAGCTTAAAGGGAGACTCCTACGAGCAGTACTTC.

The chain has TRBV7-8 and TRBJ1-1; no definite D call. The CDR3 runs 13 residues. Trimming removed 1 base at V and 1 base at J, with 4 bases between. Germline CDR1 is SGHVS and CDR2 is FQNEAQ. The CDR3 DNA follows: TGTGCCAGCAGCTTAGAAGGGAACACTGAAGCTTTCTTT. Translation: CASSLEGNTEAFF.

This clonotype was counted ten times or more. The CDR3 DNA reads TGTGCCAGTAGTATCTCCGGCGGGCCGCCCCCCTACAATGAGCAGTTCTTC. This gives the protein CASSISGGPPPYNEQFF. The V call is TRBV19, the J call TRBJ2-1, with a possible D match to TRBD2 (5 bases). The CDR3 is made up of 17 amino acids. Germline V gives CDR1 LNHDA, CDR2 SQIVND (reference sequence). Trimming cost V 3 bases and J 2 bases, with 17 bases left between them.

This chain links TRBV12-3 or TRBV12-4 with TRBJ2-1; D gene uncertain. Trimming took 5 bases from V and 0 from J, leaving 14 bases between them. This CDR3 has 16 residues. CDR3 region: CASSRSPGVSYNEQFF. The CDR3 bases are TGTGCCAGCAGTCGCAGTCCCGGAGTCTCCTACAATGAGCAGTTCTTC.

This clonotype appeared a few times. In this CDR3 the conserved last residue, phenylalanine or tryptophan, is missing, so a read error is likely. No DNA is shown, since the ends of the CDR3 on it are uncertain; the CDR3 is the one TCRdb lists. The chain employs TRBV7-2 and TRBJ2-3. Germline CDR1 SGHTA, CDR2 FQGNSA. The CDR3 contains 14 residues when both ends are counted. The CDR3 is CASSLVGLAQDTQY.